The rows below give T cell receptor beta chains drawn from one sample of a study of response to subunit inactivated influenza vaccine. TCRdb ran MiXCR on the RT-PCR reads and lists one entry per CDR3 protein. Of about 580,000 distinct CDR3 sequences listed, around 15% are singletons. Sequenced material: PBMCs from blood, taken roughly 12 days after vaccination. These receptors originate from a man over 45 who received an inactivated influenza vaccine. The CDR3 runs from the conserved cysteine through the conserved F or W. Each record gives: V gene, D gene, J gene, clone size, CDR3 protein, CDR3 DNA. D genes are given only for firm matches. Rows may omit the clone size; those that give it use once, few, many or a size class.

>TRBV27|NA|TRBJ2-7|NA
CASSFAGRATEQYF
TGTGCCAGCAGTTTCGCGGGCAGGGCAACCGAGCAGTACTTC
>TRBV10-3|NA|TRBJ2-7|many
CAIRGGDSYEQYF
TGTGCCATCAGGGGCGGTGACTCCTACGAGCAGTACTTC
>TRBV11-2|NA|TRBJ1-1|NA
CASSTSGTGTEAFF
TGTGCCAGCAGCACTTCAGGGACCGGGACTGAAGCTTTCTTT
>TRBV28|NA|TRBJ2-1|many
CASTPPGRGTYNEQFF
TGTGCCAGCACCCCCCCGGGTCGCGGCACGTACAATGAGCAGTTCTTC
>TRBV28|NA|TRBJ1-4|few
CASSSQGSKLFF
TGTGCCAGCAGCTCCCAGGGGTCGAAACTGTTTTTT
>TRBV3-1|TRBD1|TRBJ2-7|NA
CASSPNGTGGSYEQYF
TGTGCCAGCAGCCCGAACGGGACAGGGGGCTCCTACGAGCAGTACTTC
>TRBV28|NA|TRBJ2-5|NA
CASRSLGLYQETQYF
TGTGCCAGCAGGAGCTTGGGACTTTACCAAGAGACCCAGTACTTC
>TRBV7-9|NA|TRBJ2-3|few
CASSLGPSDTQYF
TGTGCCAGCAGCCTGGGACCCTCAGATACGCAGTATTTT
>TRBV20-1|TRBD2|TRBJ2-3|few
CSASWASGRGGEYF
TGCAGTGCTAGCTGGGCTAGCGGGAGGGGGGGGGAGTATTTT
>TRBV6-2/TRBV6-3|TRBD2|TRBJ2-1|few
CASSSAQLAGVREQFF
TGTGCCAGCAGCTCTGCCCAACTAGCGGGAGTTCGTGAGCAGTTCTTC
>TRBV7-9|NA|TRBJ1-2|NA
CASSHRVGPTGYTF
TGTGCCAGCAGCCATCGTGTGGGGCCCACTGGCTACACCTTC
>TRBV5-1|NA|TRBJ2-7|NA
CASSLTQKPYEQYF
TGCGCCAGCAGCTTAACCCAGAAGCCCTACGAGCAGTACTTC
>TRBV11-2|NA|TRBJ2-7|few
CASSTRTDSYEQYF
TGTGCCAGCAGCACCCGGACAGACTCCTACGAGCAGTACTTC
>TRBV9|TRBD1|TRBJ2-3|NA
CASSVEGRGQDTQYF
TGTGCCAGCAGCGTAGAGGGCAGGGGGCAAGATACGCAGTATTTT
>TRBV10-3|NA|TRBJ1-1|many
CAGGSSTEAFF
TGTGCGGGGGGATCAAGCACTGAAGCTTTCTTT
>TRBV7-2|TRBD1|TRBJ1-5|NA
CASSFRGPGVSNQPQHF
TGTGCCAGCAGCTTCAGGGGGCCAGGGGTGAGCAATCAGCCCCAGCATTTT
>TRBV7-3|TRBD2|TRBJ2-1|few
CASSLKAGPNEQFF
TGTGCCAGCAGCTTAAAAGCGGGACCCAATGAGCAGTTCTTC
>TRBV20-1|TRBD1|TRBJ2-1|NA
CSANRGRQGNEQFF
TGCAGTGCCAACAGGGGGCGTCAGGGCAATGAGCAGTTCTTC
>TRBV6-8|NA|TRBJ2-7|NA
CATPGLLYEQYF
TGTGCCACCCCAGGGCTTCTCTACGAGCAGTACTTC
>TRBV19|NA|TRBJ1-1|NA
CASSTIRVNTEAFF
TGTGCCAGTAGTACCATCAGGGTGAACACTGAAGCTTTCTTT
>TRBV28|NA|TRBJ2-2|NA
CATLNKDGELFF
TGTGCCACCCTTAACAAAGACGGGGAGCTGTTTTTT
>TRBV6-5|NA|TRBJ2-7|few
CASKSTGEQYF
TGTGCCAGCAAGTCGACAGGCGAGCAGTACTTC
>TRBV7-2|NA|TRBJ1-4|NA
CASSANEKLFF
TGTGCCAGCAGCGCGAATGAAAAACTGTTTTTT
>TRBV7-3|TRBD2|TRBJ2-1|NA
CASSLKSSGTSYNEQFF
TGTGCCAGCAGCTTAAAGTCTAGCGGGACGTCCTACAATGAGCAGTTCTTC
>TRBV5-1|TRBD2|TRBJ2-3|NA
CASNLLAGGTTDTQYF
TGCGCCAGCAACCTGCTGGCGGGAGGTACCACAGATACGCAGTATTTT
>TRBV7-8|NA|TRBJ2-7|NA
CASSPGAATYEQYF
TGTGCCAGCAGCCCGGGGGCAGCCACCTACGAGCAGTACTTC
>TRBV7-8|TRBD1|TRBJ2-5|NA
CATVDDRGPWETQYF
TGTGCCACCGTAGACGACAGGGGGCCCTGGGAGACCCAGTACTTC
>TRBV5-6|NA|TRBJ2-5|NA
CASSLRRTYLQETQYF
TGTGCCAGCAGCTTGAGGCGGACCTACCTTCAAGAGACCCAGTACTTC
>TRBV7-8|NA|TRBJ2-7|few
CASSRGHNIYYEQYF
TGTGCCAGCAGCAGAGGACATAACATATACTACGAGCAGTACTTC
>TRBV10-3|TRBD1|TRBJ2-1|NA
CAIRGDRDPSNEQFF
TGTGCCATCAGGGGGGACAGGGACCCCAGCAATGAGCAGTTCTTC
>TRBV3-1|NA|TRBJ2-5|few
CASGGSGETQYF
TGTGCCAGCGGCGGCAGTGGAGAGACCCAGTACTTC
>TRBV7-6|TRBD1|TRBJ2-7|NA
CASSQRVRDSEQYF
TGTGCCAGCAGCCAAAGGGTGAGGGACAGCGAGCAGTACTTC
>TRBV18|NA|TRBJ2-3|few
CASSHTTKDHTQYF
TGTGCCAGCTCACATACCACAAAGGATCATACGCAGTATTTT
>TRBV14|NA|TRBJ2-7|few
CASSPLIVDEQYF
TGTGCCAGCAGCCCCCTAATCGTCGACGAGCAGTACTTC
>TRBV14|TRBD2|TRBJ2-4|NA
CASSQGGGIDIQYF
TGTGCCAGCAGCCAAGGCGGGGGAATAGACATTCAGTACTTC
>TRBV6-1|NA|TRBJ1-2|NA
CASSRLGGGGYTF
TGTGCCAGCAGCCGCCTCGGCGGGGGTGGCTACACCTTC
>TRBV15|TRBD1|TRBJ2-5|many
CATSMGQGAETQYF
TGTGCCACCAGCATGGGACAGGGGGCAGAGACCCAGTACTTC
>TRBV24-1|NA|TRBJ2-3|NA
CATSDRQLDSTDTQYF
TGTGCCACCAGTGATCGACAACTCGACAGCACAGATACGCAGTATTTT
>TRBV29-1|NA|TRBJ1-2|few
CSVAQGKANYGYTF
TGCAGCGTTGCCCAGGGTAAAGCTAACTATGGCTACACCTTC
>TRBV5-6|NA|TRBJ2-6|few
CASSFGAGANVLTF
TGTGCCAGCAGCTTCGGGGCTGGGGCCAACGTCCTGACTTTC
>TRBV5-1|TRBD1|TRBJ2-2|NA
CASSLEGQGWTGELFF
TGCGCCAGCAGCTTGGAGGGACAGGGATGGACCGGGGAGCTGTTTTTT
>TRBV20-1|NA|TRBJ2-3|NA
CSGYGRTDTQYF
TGCAGTGGGTACGGTCGCACAGATACGCAGTATTTT
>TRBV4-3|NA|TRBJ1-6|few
CASSQDHNSGGSPLHF
TGCGCCAGCAGCCAAGATCACAACTCGGGAGGTTCACCCCTCCACTTT
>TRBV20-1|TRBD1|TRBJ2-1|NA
CSANNRGSYNEQFF
TGCAGTGCTAATAACAGGGGATCCTACAATGAGCAGTTCTTC
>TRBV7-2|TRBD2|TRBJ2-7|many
CASSLRAGGSYEQYF
TGTGCCAGCAGCTTAAGGGCGGGAGGCTCCTACGAGCAGTACTTC
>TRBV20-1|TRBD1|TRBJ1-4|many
CSASPATGNEKLFF
TGCAGTGCTAGCCCTGCGACAGGGAATGAAAAACTGTTTTTT
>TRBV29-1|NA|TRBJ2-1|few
CSVEGPGEGEQFF
TGCAGCGTTGAGGGGCCCGGAGAGGGTGAGCAGTTCTTC
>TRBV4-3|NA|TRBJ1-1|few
CASRQRTDTEAFF
TGCGCCAGCAGACAGCGAACGGACACTGAAGCTTTCTTT
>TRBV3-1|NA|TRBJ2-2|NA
CASSQQSAGELFF
TGTGCCAGCAGCCAACAAAGCGCCGGGGAGCTGTTTTTT
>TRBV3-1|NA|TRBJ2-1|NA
CASSERGDFSYNEQFF
TGTGCCAGCAGCGAAAGAGGGGACTTCTCCTACAATGAGCAGTTCTTC
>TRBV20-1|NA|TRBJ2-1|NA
CSVSTRKHEQFF
TGCAGTGTCTCGACCCGAAAGCATGAGCAGTTCTTC
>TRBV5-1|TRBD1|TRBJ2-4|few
CASSWGQGEAKNIQYF
TGCGCCAGCAGCTGGGGCCAGGGGGAAGCCAAAAACATTCAGTACTTC
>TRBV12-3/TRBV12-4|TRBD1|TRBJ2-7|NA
CASSTGQGIGAYEQYF
TGTGCCAGCAGTACTGGACAGGGAATCGGAGCCTACGAGCAGTACTTC
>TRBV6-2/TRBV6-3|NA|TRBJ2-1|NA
CASRKTGTQAYNEQFF
TGTGCCAGCAGAAAAACCGGGACGCAAGCCTACAATGAGCAGTTCTTC
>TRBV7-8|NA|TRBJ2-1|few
CASSFGPSSYNEQFF
TGTGCCAGCAGCTTCGGCCCCAGTTCCTACAATGAGCAGTTCTTC
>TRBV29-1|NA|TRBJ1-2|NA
CSADSPSNYGYTF
TGCAGCGCGGACAGTCCCTCTAACTATGGCTACACCTTC
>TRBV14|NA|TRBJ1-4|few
CASSEGGTTIEKLFF
TGTGCCAGCAGTGAGGGCGGGACGACGATTGAAAAACTGTTTTTT
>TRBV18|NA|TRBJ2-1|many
CASSPLKSGEQFF
TGTGCCAGCTCACCCCTCAAGTCGGGTGAGCAGTTCTTC